The T cell receptor (beta chain) described here comes from a study of PD-1 blockade in classical Hodgkin lymphoma. Study in general: Nivolumab was administered to patients intravenously at 3 mg/kg every 2 weeks.

Study-level results: Undefined causes, possibly disease activity or prior therapy, underlie the repertoire differences. Compared with baseline, CD4+ but not CD8+ TCR diversity had risen significantly by C4D1.

CDR1 and CDR2 from the germline V gene are SGHRS and YFSETQ. Trimming stripped 0 bases from V and 1 base from J, with 15 bases between. The CDR3 covers 17 residues. On this clone: The target antigen is unknown.

With no exception, relapse followed autologous stem cell transplantation in all patients, and brentuximab vedotin exposure varied. Profiled with immunoSEQ multiplex PCR; TCRdb holds only in-frame clones, not every one. The table includes 42,000 or so clones, 85% to 90% detected once. The sequencing used peripheral blood mononuclear cells (PBMCs), collected before the second cycle of nivolumab. This receptor was obtained from a human donor with classical Hodgkin lymphoma. The chain recombines TRBV5-1 with TRBJ2-3, with D perhaps being TRBD1 or TRBD2 (6 bases each). CDR3 amino acids: CASSLAGGGTRTDTQYF. CDR3 nucleotides: TGCGCCAGCAGCTTGGCCGGGGGCGGGACCCGCACAGATACGCAGTATTTT.